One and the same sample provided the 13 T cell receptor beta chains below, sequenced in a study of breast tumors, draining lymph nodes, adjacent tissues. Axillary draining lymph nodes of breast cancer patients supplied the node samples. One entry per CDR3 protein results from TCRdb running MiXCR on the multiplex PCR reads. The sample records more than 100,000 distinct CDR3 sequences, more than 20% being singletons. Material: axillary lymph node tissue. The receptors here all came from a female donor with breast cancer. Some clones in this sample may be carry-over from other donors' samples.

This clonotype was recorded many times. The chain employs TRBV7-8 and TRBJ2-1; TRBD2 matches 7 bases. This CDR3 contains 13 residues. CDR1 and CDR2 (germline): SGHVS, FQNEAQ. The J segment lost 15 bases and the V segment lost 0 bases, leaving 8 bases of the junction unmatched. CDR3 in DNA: TGTGCCAGCAGCTTAGCGGGGAGGGAGGGCCTGTTCTTC. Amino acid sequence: CASSLAGREGLFF.

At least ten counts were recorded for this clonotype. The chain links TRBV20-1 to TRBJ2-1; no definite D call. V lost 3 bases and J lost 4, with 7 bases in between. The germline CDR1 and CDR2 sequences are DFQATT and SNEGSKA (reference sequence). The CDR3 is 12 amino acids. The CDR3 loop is CSARGPYNEQFF. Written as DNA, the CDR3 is TGCAGTGCTAGGGGTCCATACAATGAGCAGTTCTTC.

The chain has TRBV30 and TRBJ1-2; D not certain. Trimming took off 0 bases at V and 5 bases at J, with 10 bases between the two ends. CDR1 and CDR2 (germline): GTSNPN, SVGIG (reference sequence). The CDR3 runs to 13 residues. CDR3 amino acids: CAWSVRLGYGYTF. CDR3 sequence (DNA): TGTGCCTGGAGTGTACGTTTGGGTTATGGCTACACCTTC. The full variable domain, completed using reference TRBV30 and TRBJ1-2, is SQTIHQWPATLVQPVGSPLSLECTVEGTSNPNLYWYRQAAGRGLQLLFYSVGIGQISSEVPQNLSASRPQDRQFILSSKKLLLSDSGFYLCAWSVRLGYGYTFGSGTRLTVV.

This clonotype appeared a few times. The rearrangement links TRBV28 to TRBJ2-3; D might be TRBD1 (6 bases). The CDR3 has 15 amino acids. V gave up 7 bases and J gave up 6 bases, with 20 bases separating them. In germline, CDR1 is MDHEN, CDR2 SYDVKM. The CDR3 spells CASTQRDTPWDTQYF. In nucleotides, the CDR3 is TGTGCCAGCACCCAAAGGGACACACCGTGGGATACGCAGTATTTT.

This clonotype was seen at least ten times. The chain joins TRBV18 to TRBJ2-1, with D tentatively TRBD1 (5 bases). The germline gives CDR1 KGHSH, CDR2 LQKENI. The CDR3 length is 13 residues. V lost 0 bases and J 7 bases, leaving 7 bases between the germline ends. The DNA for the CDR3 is TGTGCCAGCTCACCACCCAGGGTGAATGAGCAGTTCTTC. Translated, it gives CASSPPRVNEQFF.

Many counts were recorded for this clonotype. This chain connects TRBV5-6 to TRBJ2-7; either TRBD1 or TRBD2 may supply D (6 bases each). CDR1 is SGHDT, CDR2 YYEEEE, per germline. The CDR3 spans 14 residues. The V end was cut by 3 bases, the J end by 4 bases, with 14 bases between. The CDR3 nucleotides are TGTGCCAGCAGCTGGGGGGCACAAGAGTACGAGCAGTACTTC. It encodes CASSWGAQEYEQYF.

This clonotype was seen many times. The DNA of the CDR3 is TGTGCCAGCAGTTTATTTGGGGTGGGGACTAGCGGTGCCCACGAGCAGTACTTC. Its translation: CASSLFGVGTSGAHEQYF. J is TRBJ2-7 and V is TRBV27, with 11 bases fitting TRBD2. V lost 1 base and J lost 5; bases outside the gene matches: 13. Per germline, CDR1 MNHEY and CDR2 SMNVEV (reference sequence). The CDR3 runs 18 residues.

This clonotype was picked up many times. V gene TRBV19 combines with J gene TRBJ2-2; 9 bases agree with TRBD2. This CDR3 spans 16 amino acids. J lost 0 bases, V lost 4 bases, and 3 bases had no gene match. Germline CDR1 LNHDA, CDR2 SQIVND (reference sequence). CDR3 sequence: CASSTLAGTNTGELFF. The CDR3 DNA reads TGTGCCAGTAGTACCCTAGCGGGGACGAACACCGGGGAGCTGTTTTTT.

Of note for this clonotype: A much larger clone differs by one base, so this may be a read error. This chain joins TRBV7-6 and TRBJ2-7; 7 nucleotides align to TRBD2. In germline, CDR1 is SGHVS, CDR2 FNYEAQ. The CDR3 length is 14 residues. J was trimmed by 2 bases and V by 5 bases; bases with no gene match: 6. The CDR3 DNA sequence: TGTGCCAGCAGCCCGGGACGGGGGGCCTACGAGCAGTACTTC. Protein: CASSPGRGAYEQYF.

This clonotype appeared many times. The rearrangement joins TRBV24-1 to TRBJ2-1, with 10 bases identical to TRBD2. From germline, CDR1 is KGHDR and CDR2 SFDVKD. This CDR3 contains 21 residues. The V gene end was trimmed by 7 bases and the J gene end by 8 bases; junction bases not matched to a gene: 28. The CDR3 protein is CATSQSTRGPRTSGVGYEQFF. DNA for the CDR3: TGTGCCACCAGCCAGTCGACGAGGGGGCCGAGGACTAGCGGCGTAGGGTATGAGCAGTTCTTC.

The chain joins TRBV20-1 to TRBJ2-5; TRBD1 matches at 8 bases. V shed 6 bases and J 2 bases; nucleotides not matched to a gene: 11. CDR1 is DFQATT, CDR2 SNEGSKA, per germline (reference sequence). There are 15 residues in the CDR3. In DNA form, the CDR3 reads TGCAGTGCCCTTCCACGGACAGGGTTACAAGAGACCCAGTACTTC. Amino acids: CSALPRTGLQETQYF.

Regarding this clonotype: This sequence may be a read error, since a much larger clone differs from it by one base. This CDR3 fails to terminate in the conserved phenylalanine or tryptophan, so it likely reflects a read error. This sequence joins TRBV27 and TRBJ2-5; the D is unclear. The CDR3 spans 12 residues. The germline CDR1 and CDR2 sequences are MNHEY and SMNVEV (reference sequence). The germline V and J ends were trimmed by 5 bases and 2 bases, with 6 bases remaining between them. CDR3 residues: CASSPLQETQYL. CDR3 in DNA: TGTGCCAGCAGTCCTCTACAAGAGACCCAGTACCTC.

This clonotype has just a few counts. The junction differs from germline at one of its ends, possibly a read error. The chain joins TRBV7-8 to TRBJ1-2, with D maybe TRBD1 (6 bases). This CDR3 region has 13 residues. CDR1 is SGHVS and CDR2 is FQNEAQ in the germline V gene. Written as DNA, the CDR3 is TGTGCCAGCAGCCCACAGGGAACCTATAGCTACACCTTC. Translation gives CASSPQGTYSYTF.